The source of this T cell receptor (beta chain) is a study of shared clonotypes between healthy human individuals. Study summary: Per-donor plates numbered three CD4 naive, three CD4 memory, two CD8 naive and one CD8 memory. Overall study findings and caveats: It was observed that about 5% of naive CD4 clonotypes were shared across a handful of donors.

Of note for this clone: The antigen is unknown.

Nashville, Tennessee was home to all donors, each a Caucasian adult. Authors' methods: Junction-only sequences without quality scores were provided by ImmunoSEQ, so filtering was different. The repertoire was sequenced with immunoSEQ multiplex PCR; TCRdb's copy has only in-frame clones and lacks some. D and trimming were read from the DNA, whereas the V and J calls and clone size are those reported in that table. The table shows 2 million to 2.5 million clones, with approximately 93% occurring only once. Per the germline V gene, CDR1 is SGDLS and CDR2 is YYNGEE. Losses at the gene ends were 3 bases for V and 3 bases for J; bases not matched to a gene: 9. The CDR3 has 16 amino acids.

This clonotype was sampled from a man younger than 35 in good health. Some clones in this sample may be carry-over from other donors' samples. The rearrangement uses TRBV9 and TRBJ1-2, with 9 bases matching TRBD1. Specimen: naive CD4+ T cells from PBMCs. Subset denoted: CD45RA+ positively selected. The CDR3 sequence is CASSGITGGAYYGYTF. CDR3 in DNA: TGTGCCAGCAGCGGAATCACAGGGGGCGCCTACTATGGCTACACCTTC.